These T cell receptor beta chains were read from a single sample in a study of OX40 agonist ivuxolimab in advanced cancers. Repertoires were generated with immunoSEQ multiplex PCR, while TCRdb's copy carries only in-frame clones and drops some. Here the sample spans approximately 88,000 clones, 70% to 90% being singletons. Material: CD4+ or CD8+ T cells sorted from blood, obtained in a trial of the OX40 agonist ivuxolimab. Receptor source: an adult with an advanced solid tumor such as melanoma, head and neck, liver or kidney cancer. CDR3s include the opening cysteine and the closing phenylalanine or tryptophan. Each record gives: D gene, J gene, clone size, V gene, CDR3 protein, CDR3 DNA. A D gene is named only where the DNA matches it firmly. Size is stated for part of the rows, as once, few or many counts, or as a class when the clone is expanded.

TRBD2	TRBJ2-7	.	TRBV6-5	CASSYNHGGAIPKQYF	TGTGCCAGCAGTTATAACCACGGGGGGGCCATCCCCAAGCAGTACTTC
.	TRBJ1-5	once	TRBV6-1	CASSEQVGWFESNQPQHF	TGTGCCAGCAGCGAACAGGTCGGGTGGTTTGAGAGCAATCAGCCCCAGCATTTT
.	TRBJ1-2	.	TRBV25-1	CASSASTAPYGYTF	TGTGCCAGCAGTGCCTCGACAGCCCCCTATGGCTACACCTTC
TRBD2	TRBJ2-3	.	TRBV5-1	CASSQGRGAGSDTQYF	TGCGCCAGCAGCCAGGGGCGGGGGGCCGGCAGTGATACGCAGTATTTT
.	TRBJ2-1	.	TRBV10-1	CASSEPRRNEQFF	TGCGCCAGCAGTGAGCCCAGGAGGAATGAGCAGTTCTTC
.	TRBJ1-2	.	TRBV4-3	CASSQAPYLYGYTF	TGCGCCAGCAGCCAAGCTCCCTACCTCTATGGCTACACCTTC
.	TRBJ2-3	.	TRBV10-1	CASSEGTYNTQYF	TGCGCCAGCAGTGAGGGAACGTATAATACGCAGTATTTT
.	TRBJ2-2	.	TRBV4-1	CASSQVYTGELFF	TGCGCCAGCAGCCAAGTGTACACCGGGGAGCTGTTTTTT
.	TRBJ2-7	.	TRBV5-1	CASSLVTGTYEQYF	TGCGCCAGCAGCTTGGTAACAGGGACCTACGAGCAGTACTTC
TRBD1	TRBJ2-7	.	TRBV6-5	CASSPRTGLDEQYF	TGTGCCAGCAGTCCAAGGACAGGGCTGGACGAGCAGTACTTC
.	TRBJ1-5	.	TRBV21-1	CASSRAGQPQHF	TGTGCCAGCAGCAGGGCGGGTCAGCCCCAGCATTTT
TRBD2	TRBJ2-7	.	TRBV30	CAWSPKRGAYEQYF	TGTGCCTGGAGTCCGAAGCGGGGGGCTTACGAGCAGTACTTC
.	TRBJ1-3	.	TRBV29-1	CSVGPAYGEGPGNTIYF	TGCAGCGTTGGGCCCGCATATGGAGAGGGCCCTGGAAACACCATATATTTT
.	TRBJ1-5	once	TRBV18	CASSPDGPNQPQHF	TGTGCCAGCTCACCCGATGGGCCTAATCAGCCCCAGCATTTT
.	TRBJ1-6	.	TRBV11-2	CASSLFSGNSYNSPLHF	TGTGCCAGCAGCTTATTTTCAGGGAACTCCTATAATTCACCCCTCCACTTT
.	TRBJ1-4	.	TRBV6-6	CASSYRAGEKLFF	TGTGCCAGCAGTTACCGGGCGGGGGAAAAACTGTTTTTT
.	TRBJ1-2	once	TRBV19	CASSIDLRTGGSYGYTF	TGTGCCAGTAGTATTGACCTCCGCACGGGGGGCAGCTATGGCTACACCTTC
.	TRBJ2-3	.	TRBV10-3	CAIMGGRLTDTQYF	TGTGCCATCATGGGCGGGCGCTTAACAGATACGCAGTATTTT
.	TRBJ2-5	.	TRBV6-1	CASTPGFSLQETQYF	TGTGCCAGCACCCCCGGGTTTTCGCTACAAGAGACCCAGTACTTC
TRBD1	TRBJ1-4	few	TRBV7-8	CASSTDRGLTNEKLFF	TGTGCCAGCAGCACGGACAGGGGGCTAACTAATGAAAAACTGTTTTTT
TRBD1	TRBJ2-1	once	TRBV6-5	CASSYTRTGLYNEQFF	TGTGCCAGCAGTTACACCAGGACAGGGCTATACAATGAGCAGTTCTTC
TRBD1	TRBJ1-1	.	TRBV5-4	CASSGAGGYTEAFF	TGTGCCAGCAGCGGGGCAGGGGGCTACACTGAAGCTTTCTTT
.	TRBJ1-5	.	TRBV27	CASSFSRNSNQPQHF	TGTGCCAGCAGTTTTTCGAGGAATAGCAATCAGCCCCAGCATTTT
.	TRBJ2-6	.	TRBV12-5	CASGGGAAGQSRANVLTF	TGTGCTAGTGGTGGCGGCGCTGCAGGACAAAGTCGGGCCAACGTCCTGACTTTC
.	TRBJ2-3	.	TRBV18	CASSPRARTTDTQYF	TGTGCCAGCTCACCACGGGCCAGGACCACAGATACGCAGTATTTT
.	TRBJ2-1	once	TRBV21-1	CASSKASRRTVNNEQFF	TGTGCCAGCAGCAAAGCTTCTCGAAGGACGGTTAACAATGAGCAGTTCTTC
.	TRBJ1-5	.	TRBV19	CATWTGDQPQHF	TGTGCCACTTGGACGGGAGATCAGCCCCAGCATTTT
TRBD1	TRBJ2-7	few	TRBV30	CAWVPGTGGPYEQYF	TGTGCCTGGGTCCCCGGGACAGGGGGCCCCTACGAGCAGTACTTC
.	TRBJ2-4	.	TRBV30	CAWSRDVGNIQYF	TGTGCCTGGAGTCGGGACGTGGGGAACATTCAGTACTTC
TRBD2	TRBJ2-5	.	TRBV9	CASSVGTSGETQYF	TGTGCCAGCAGCGTCGGGACTAGCGGGGAGACCCAGTACTTC
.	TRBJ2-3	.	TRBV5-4	CASSSPGPDTQYF	TGTGCCAGCAGCTCGCCGGGCCCGGATACGCAGTATTTT
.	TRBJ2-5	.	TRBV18	CASSPPPQETQYF	TGTGCCAGCTCACCACCTCCCCAAGAGACCCAGTACTTC
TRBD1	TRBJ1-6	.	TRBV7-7	CASSRPGTGGRSPLHF	TGTGCCAGCAGCCGGCCCGGGACAGGGGGCCGTTCACCCCTCCACTTT
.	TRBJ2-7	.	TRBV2	CASRSVYEQYF	TGTGCCAGCAGGTCAGTCTACGAGCAGTACTTC
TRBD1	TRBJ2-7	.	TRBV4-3	CASSQALGQAPYEQYF	TGCGCCAGCAGCCAAGCTTTGGGACAGGCTCCGTACGAGCAGTACTTC
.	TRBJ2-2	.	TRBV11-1	CASRVAGSTGELFF	TGTGCCAGCAGGGTGGCGGGGAGTACCGGGGAGCTGTTTTTT
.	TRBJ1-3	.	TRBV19	CASSPTGISGNTIYF	TGTGCCAGTAGCCCAACAGGGATCTCTGGAAACACCATATATTTT
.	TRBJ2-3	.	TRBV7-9	CASSLAGGLPDTQYF	TGTGCCAGCAGCTTGGCCGGGGGCCTCCCAGATACGCAGTATTTT
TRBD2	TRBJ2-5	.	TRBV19	CASSMVAGSEETQYF	TGTGCCAGTAGTATGGTAGCGGGGTCTGAAGAGACCCAGTACTTC
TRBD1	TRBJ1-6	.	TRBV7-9	CASSLAPRDRGSGSPLHF	TGTGCCAGCAGCTTAGCCCCTCGGGACAGGGGATCGGGTTCACCCCTCCACTTT
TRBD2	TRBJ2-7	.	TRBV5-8	CASSPRGTTPYEQYF	TGTGCCAGCAGCCCGCGCGGGACTACCCCCTACGAGCAGTACTTC
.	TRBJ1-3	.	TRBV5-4	CASSQDREKYSGNTIYF	TGTGCCAGCAGCCAAGATAGGGAGAAATACTCTGGAAACACCATATATTTT
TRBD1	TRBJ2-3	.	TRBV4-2	CASSQESRQGGTDTQYF	TGTGCCAGCAGCCAAGAGAGCCGACAGGGTGGGACAGATACGCAGTATTTT
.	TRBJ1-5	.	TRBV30	CAWSVQVDQPQHF	TGTGCCTGGAGTGTACAGGTTGATCAGCCCCAGCATTTT
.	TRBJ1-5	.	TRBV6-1	CASSETGWYQPQHF	TGTGCCAGCAGTGAAACGGGCTGGTATCAGCCCCAGCATTTT
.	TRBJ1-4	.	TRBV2	CASERGAANEKLFF	TGTGCCAGCGAAAGGGGGGCCGCTAATGAAAAACTGTTTTTT
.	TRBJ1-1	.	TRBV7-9	CASSPPVGTEAFF	TGTGCCAGCAGCCCACCAGTGGGAACTGAAGCTTTCTTT
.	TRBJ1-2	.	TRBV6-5	CASSYSMGALNYGYTF	TGTGCCAGCAGTTACTCGATGGGGGCTCTAAACTATGGCTACACCTTC
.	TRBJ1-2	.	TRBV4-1	CASSQDWGNYGYTF	TGCGCCAGCAGCCAAGATTGGGGGAACTATGGCTACACCTTC
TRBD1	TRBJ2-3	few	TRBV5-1	CASSPGQEADTQYF	TGCGCCAGCAGCCCGGGACAGGAAGCAGATACGCAGTATTTT
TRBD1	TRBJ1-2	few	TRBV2	CASSERQGVDGYTF	TGTGCCAGCAGTGAAAGGCAGGGGGTTGATGGCTACACCTTC
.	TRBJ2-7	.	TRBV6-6	CASSTKTEQYF	TGTGCCAGCAGTACTAAGACAGAGCAGTACTTC
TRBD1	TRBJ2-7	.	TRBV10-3	CAIRSGQGAYEQYF	TGTGCCATCAGGTCGGGACAGGGGGCCTACGAGCAGTACTTC
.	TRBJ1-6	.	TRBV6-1	CASNAWGSAGSPLHF	TGTGCCAGCAACGCCTGGGGCAGCGCGGGGTCACCCCTCCACTTT
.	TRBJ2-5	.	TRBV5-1	CASSFNTGIQETQYF	TGCGCCAGCAGCTTTAATACGGGGATCCAAGAGACCCAGTACTTC